The entry below gives a single TCR beta chain sequence along with its context. The data derive from a study of blood T cell repertoires in COVID-19. Study information: Acute and convalescent COVID-19 specimens originated in the United States, Italy and Spain. PBMCs, B-cell-depleted T cells, or T cells provided the cDNA or gDNA that made up the material.

Trimming at V came to 2 bases and at J to 4 bases, leaving 5 bases not matched to a gene. CDR1 and CDR2 from the germline V gene are MDHEN and SYDVKM. This CDR3 has 16 amino acids. The authors' processing: Counts of nucleated cells, estimated from reference gene primer amplification, were obtained. TCRdb's table, derived via immunoSEQ multiplex PCR, lists solely in-frame clones and lacks some. V and J calls plus clone size are reproduced from that table; the DNA served to infer D and trimming. The sample consists of 200,000 or so clones, about 82% of them appearing once. The chain carries TRBV28 and TRBJ2-2, with 9 positions matching TRBD1. Sequencing used peripheral blood. This TCR was recovered from a young woman with acute or convalescent COVID-19. The CDR3 here is CASSLTGGAGTGELFF. The CDR3 nucleotides read TGTGCCAGCAGTTTAACAGGGGGCGCCGGCACCGGGGAGCTGTTTTTT. Together with reference TRBV28 and TRBJ2-2, the CDR3 gives the full variable domain: DVKVTQSSRYLVKRTGEKVFLECVQDMDHENMFWYRQDPGLGLRLIYFSYDVKMKEKGDIPEGYSVSREKKERFSLILESASTNQTSMYLCASSLTGGAGTGELFFGEGSRLTVL.